A selection of T cell receptor beta chains follows, all from one sample in a study of T cells expressing NK-cell markers. TCRdb reworked the 5' RACE reads into one entry per CDR3 protein, no DNA. The data include roughly 110,000 distinct CDR3 sequences; the top ten clones carry about 18%. Input material: blood T cells: a sorted CD56 or NKG2C T cell subset, CD4+ or CD8+ T cells, or bulk PBMC T cells (not recorded which). These receptor sequences come from a woman aged 18 to 69 in good health. Both conserved end residues are part of each CDR3.

J	V	CDR3
TRBJ2-5	TRBV12-3/TRBV12-4	CASSFGSGGAEETQYF
TRBJ2-5	TRBV5-4	CASSLGLVQETQYF
TRBJ2-1	TRBV3-1	CASSQIKALYNEQFF
TRBJ2-3	TRBV4-3	CASSQGVGQPTDTQYF
TRBJ2-3	TRBV24-1	CATGDRQTDTQYF
TRBJ2-7	TRBV29-1	CSVPGTGVEQYF
TRBJ2-7	TRBV7-8	CASGDSASVSYEQYF
TRBJ2-5	TRBV9	CASSVDGAAGETQYF
TRBJ1-1	TRBV27	CASSSLTGMNTEAFF
TRBJ2-3	TRBV27	CASSFTGLATGSDTQYF
TRBJ2-7	TRBV29-1	CSVRLAGVNEQYF
TRBJ2-7	TRBV9	CASSPGGEATYEQYF
TRBJ2-5	TRBV5-4	CASSLTGVETQYF
TRBJ1-2	TRBV6-1	CASSDTGALYGYTF
TRBJ2-5	TRBV12-3/TRBV12-4	CASSFFRTSGGGQETQYF
TRBJ1-3	TRBV4-3	CASSQGTASSGNTIYF
TRBJ2-3	TRBV4-1	CASSQETGTDTQYF
TRBJ2-5	TRBV6-5	CASRDSLGEETQYF
TRBJ2-2	TRBV9	CASSVEGVTGELFF
TRBJ1-5	TRBV6-1	CASSTLYRGPNQPQHF
TRBJ2-1	TRBV29-1	CSVVGIGGATYNEQFF
TRBJ2-2	TRBV9	CASSPTGSGELFF
TRBJ2-6	TRBV20-1	CSARVPGANVLTF
TRBJ2-1	TRBV21-1	CASSRLAGGPVNEQFF
TRBJ1-1	TRBV20-1	CSADTGMNTEAFF
TRBJ2-1	TRBV12-3/TRBV12-4	CASSPVLSHNEQFF
TRBJ2-7	TRBV7-4	CASSYDRDRWYEQYF
TRBJ2-2	TRBV7-3	CASSLGLATGELFF
TRBJ1-5	TRBV5-4	CASSLAGENQPQHF
TRBJ1-2	TRBV20-1	CSARDGTNYGYTF
TRBJ2-5	TRBV7-9	CASSRPGTSKETQYF
TRBJ1-1	TRBV6-4	CASSPGFETEAFF
TRBJ1-1	TRBV4-3	CASSQLGGTGSEAFF
TRBJ2-3	TRBV7-3	CASSKGLAGADTQYF
TRBJ2-3	TRBV12-3/TRBV12-4	CASRPGNQPVTDTQYF
TRBJ2-4	TRBV11-2	CASSISGGSIQYF
TRBJ2-7	TRBV27	CASSLSVHGEQYF
TRBJ2-1	TRBV12-3/TRBV12-4	CASSNPPSPNEQFF
TRBJ1-2	TRBV29-1	CSVPGLEGGYTF
TRBJ2-3	TRBV29-1	CSVVHAGDTQYF
TRBJ1-1	TRBV19	CASSIPGSNTEAFF
TRBJ2-5	TRBV7-9	CASSSPRTSGGGETQYF